This T cell receptor (beta chain) was profiled in a study of T cell repertoires in cytomegalovirus infection. Concerning this clonotype: Its specificity is not known.

CDR1 is SGDLS, CDR2 YYNGEE, per germline. The CDR3 covers 14 residues. Trimming left V 3 bases short and J 3 bases short, with 9 bases between. One entry per CDR3 protein results from TCRdb running MiXCR on the reads. The data contain over 100,000 distinct CDR3 sequences, roughly 9.1% of them singletons. The chain links TRBV9 to TRBJ2-2; either TRBD1 or TRBD2 may supply D (5 bases each). The source material was PBMCs, sequenced either directly or after in vitro stimulation (not recorded which). This sequence was found in a human donor in good health (CMV status not recorded). Some clones in this sample may be carry-over from other donors' samples. CDR3 sequence reads: CASSGGIHTGELFF. The CDR3 bases are TGTGCCAGCAGCGGGGGGATACACACCGGGGAGCTGTTTTTT.